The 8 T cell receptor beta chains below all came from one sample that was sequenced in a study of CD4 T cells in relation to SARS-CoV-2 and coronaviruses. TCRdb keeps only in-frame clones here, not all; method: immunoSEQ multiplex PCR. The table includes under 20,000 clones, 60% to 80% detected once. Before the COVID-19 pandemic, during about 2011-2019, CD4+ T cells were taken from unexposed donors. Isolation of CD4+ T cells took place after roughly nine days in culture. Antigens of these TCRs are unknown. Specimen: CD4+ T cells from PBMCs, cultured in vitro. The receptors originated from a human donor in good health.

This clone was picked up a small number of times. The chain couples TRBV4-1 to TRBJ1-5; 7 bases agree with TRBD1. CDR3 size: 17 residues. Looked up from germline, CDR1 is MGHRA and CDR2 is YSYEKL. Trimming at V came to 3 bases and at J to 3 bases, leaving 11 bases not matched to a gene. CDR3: CASSQRQGRADNQPQHF. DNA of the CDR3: TGCGCCAGCAGCCAGAGACAGGGTCGGGCAGACAATCAGCCCCAGCATTTT.

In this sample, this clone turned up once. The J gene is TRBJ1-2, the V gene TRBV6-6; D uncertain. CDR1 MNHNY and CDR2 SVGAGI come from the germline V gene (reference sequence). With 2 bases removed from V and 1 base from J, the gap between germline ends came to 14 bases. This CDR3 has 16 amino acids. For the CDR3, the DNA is TGTGCCAGCAGTTACCCATACACCGGCGGTAACTATGGCTACACCTTC. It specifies CASSYPYTGGNYGYTF.

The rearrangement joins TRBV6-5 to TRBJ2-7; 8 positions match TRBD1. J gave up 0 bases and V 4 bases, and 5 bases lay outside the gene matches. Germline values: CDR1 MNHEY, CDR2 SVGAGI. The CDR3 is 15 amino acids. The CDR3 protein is CASSSPDRASYEQYF. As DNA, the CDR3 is TGTGCCAGCAGTTCCCCGGACAGGGCCTCCTACGAGCAGTACTTC.

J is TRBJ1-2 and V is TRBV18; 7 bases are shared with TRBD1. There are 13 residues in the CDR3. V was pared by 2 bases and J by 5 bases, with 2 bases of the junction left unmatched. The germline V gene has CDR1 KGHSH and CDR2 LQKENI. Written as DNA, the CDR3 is TGTGCCAGCTCACCAGACAGGGTTTATGGCTACACCTTC. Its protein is CASSPDRVYGYTF. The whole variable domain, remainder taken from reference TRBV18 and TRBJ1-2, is NAGVMQNPRHLVRRRGQEARLRCSPMKGHSHVYWYRQLPEEGLKFMVYLQKENIIDESGMPKERFSAEFPKEGPSILRIQQVVRGDSAAYFCASSPDRVYGYTFGSGTRLTVV.

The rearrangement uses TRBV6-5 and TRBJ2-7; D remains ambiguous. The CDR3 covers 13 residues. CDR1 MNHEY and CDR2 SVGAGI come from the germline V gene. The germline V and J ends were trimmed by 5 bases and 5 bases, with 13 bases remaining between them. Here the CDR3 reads CASSQFFEHEQYF. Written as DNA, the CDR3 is TGTGCCAGCAGTCAGTTTTTCGAACACGAGCAGTACTTC.

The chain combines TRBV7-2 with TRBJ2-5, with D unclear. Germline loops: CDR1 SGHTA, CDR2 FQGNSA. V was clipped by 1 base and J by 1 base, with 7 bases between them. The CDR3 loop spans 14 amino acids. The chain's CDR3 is CASSLGLSQETQYF. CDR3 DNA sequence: TGTGCCAGCAGCTTAGGACTCTCCCAAGAGACCCAGTACTTC.

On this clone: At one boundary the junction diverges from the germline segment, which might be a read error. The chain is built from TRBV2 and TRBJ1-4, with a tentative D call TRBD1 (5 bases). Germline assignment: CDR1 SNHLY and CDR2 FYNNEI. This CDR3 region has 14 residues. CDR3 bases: TGTGCCAGCACTGAAACGGACATTAATGAAAAACTGTTTTTT. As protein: CASTETDINEKLFF.

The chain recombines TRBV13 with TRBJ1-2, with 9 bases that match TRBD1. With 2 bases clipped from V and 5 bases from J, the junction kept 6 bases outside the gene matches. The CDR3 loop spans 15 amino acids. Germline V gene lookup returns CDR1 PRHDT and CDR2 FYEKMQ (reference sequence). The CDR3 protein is CASSLHRGRQYGYTF. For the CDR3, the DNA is TGTGCCAGCAGCTTACACAGGGGGCGGCAATATGGCTACACCTTC.